The T cell receptor beta chain described here comes from a study of blood T cell repertoires in COVID-19. Study-wide context: Whether acute or convalescent, the COVID-19 samples came from the United States, Italy and Spain. T cells, B-cell-depleted T cells, or PBMCs supplied cDNA or gDNA.

Data came from immunoSEQ multiplex PCR; TCRdb stores just in-frame clones and leaves some out. The sample consists of fewer than 200,000 clones, about 90% of them appearing once. During active infection, Seattle patients enrolled and were then monitored through disease. Sequenced: peripheral blood. This clonotype was obtained from a man aged 30 to 45 with COVID-19, enrolled during active disease.

Here the CDR3 reads CATRGGTGSDSPLHF. CDR3 nucleotides: TGTGCCACCAGAGGGGGAACAGGATCGGATTCACCCCTCCACTTT. The chain couples TRBV10-3 to TRBJ1-6, with D possibly matching TRBD1 (6 bases). From germline, CDR1 is ENHRY and CDR2 SYGVKD. The CDR3 totals 15 residues. V lost 10 bases, J lost 8 bases, and 21 bases lay in between.